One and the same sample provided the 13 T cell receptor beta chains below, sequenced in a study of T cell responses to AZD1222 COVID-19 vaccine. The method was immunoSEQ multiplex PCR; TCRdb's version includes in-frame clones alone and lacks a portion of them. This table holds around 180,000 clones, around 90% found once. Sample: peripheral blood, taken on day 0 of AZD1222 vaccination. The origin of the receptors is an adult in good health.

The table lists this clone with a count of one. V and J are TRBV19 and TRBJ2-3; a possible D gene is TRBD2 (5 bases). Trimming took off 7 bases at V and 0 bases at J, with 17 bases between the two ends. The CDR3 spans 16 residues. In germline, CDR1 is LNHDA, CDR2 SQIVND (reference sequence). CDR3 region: CASKVNGIASTDTQYF. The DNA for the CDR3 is TGTGCCAGTAAGGTCAACGGGATTGCTAGCACAGATACGCAGTATTTT.

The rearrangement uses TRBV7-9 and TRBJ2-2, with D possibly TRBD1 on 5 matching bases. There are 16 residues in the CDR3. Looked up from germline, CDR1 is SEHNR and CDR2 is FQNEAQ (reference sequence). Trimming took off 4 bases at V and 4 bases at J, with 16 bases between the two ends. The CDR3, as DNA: TGTGCCAGCAGCTGGTATCAGGGAAAGGGCACCGGGGAGCTGTTTTTT. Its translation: CASSWYQGKGTGELFF.

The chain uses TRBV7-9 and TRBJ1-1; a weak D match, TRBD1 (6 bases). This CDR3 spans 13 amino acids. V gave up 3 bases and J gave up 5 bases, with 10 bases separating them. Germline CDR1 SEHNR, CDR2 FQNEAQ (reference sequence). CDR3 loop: CASSFGGQTEAFF. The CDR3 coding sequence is TGTGCCAGCAGCTTCGGGGGGCAGACTGAAGCTTTCTTT.

The CDR3 here is CASSLAQGEGARDTEAFF. The CDR3 DNA is TGCGCCAGCAGCTTGGCCCAGGGGGAGGGGGCGCGGGACACTGAAGCTTTCTTT. The chain employs TRBV5-1 and TRBJ1-1; TRBD1 aligns across 7 bases. From germline, CDR1 is SGHRS and CDR2 YFSETQ. CDR3 length equals 18 residues. V lost 0 bases and J lost 3; bases outside the gene matches: 14.

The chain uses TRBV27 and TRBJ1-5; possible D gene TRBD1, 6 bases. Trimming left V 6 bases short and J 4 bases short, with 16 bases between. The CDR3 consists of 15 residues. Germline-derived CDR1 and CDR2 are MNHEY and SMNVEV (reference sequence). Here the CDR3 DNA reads TGTGCCAGCAGAACCTTAGACAGGCGTAATCAGCCCCAGCATTTT. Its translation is CASRTLDRRNQPQHF.

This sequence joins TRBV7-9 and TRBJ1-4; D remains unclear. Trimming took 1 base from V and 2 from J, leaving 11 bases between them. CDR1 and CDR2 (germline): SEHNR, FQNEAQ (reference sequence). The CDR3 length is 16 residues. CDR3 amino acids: CASSLGDGPTNEKLFF. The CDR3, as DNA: TGTGCCAGCAGCTTAGGAGATGGTCCCACTAATGAAAAACTGTTTTTT.

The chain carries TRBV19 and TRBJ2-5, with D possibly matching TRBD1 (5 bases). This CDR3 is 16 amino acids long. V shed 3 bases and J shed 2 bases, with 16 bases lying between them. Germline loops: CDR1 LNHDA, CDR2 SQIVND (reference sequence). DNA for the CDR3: TGTGCCAGTAGTATCCGGACAAGCAGGGTACAAGAGACCCAGTACTTC. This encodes CASSIRTSRVQETQYF.

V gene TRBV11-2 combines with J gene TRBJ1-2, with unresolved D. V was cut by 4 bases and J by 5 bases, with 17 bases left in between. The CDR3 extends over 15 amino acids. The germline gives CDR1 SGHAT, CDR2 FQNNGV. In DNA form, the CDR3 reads TGTGCCAGCAGCTCCTGGGGTAGGGCAGAATATGGCTACACCTTC. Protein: CASSSWGRAEYGYTF.

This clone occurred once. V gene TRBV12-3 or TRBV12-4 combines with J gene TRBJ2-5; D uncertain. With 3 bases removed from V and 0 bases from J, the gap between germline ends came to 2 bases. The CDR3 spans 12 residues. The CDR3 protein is CASSLHQETQYF. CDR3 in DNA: TGTGCCAGCAGTTTGCACCAAGAGACCCAGTACTTC.

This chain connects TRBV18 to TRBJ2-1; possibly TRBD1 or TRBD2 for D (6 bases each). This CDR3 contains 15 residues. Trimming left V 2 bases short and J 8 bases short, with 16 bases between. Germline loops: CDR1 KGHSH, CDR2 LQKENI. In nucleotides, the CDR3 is TGTGCCAGCTCACCAGGGCAGGGGAGGAAGGATGAGCAGTTCTTC. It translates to CASSPGQGRKDEQFF.

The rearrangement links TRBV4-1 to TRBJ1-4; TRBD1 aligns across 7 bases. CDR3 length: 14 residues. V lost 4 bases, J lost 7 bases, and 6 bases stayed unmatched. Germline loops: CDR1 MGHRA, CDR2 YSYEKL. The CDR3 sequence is CASSRGQKSEKLFF. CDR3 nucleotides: TGCGCCAGCAGCCGGGGACAGAAAAGTGAAAAACTGTTTTTT.

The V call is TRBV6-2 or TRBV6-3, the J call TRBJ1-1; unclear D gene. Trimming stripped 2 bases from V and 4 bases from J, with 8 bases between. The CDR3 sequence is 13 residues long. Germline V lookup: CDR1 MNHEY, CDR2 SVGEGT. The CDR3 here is CASSYIISTEAFF. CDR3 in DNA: TGTGCCAGCAGTTACATTATCAGCACTGAAGCTTTCTTT.

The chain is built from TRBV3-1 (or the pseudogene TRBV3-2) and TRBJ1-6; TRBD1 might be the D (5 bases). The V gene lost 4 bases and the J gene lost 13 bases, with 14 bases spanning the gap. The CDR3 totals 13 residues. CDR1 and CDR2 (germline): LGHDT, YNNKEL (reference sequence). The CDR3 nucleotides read TGTGCCAGCAGCCGACAGACCCGGCGGCCCCTCCACTTT. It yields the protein CASSRQTRRPLHF.